Described below is a single T cell receptor (beta chain) sequence and its context. No cognate antigen has been identified for it. No much larger clone exists at a distance of one base, and base qualities are not known. This CDR3 is also generated by other DNA sequences in the sample. The cohort was made up of approximately 670 healthy bone marrow donors. All cohort members were sampled while nominally healthy, although unrecorded immune exposures were likely present. The donor was CMV seronegative and was included in the group of about 400 seronegative cohort members. A peripheral blood sample was collected from each donor, and TCR beta sequencing was performed on peripheral blood mononuclear cells. Genomic DNA extraction from the blood cell samples was performed with the Qiagen DNeasy Blood Extraction Kit. The sample is drawn from a study of cytomegalovirus exposure and HLA in healthy donors (dated by TCRdb to 2016 to 2017). The study in broad terms: According to an earlier analysis of several hundred of the donors, 150 million to 200 million T cells yielded roughly 110 million unique TCR beta sequences and approximately 300 Gb of sequence data. The study aimed to test whether signatures of past pathogen exposure could be identified by cataloging public T cell receptors. A later genetic analysis used genome-wide SNP genotypes for about 60% of the roughly 700 donors, treating that subset as a discovery cohort. The study combined high-throughput TCR immunosequencing, statistical association of individual TCRs with disease status, and machine learning to predict cytomegalovirus infection status. Typing coverage differed by locus: A, B, C, DRB1 and DQB1 were typed in about 620-640 donors, DQA1 in 522, DPA1 in approximately 610, and DPB1 in 450 to 490. On average, over 200,000 unique TCR beta nucleotide sequences were sequenced per donor among about 400 genotyped donors of the cohort, with roughly 20% of those sequences being non-productive. Donor age, sex, ethnicity and CMV serostatus were compiled alongside the repertoire data. The later analysis used no new phenotypic data to find candidate immune exposures, relying instead on TCR beta sequences and their occurrence across donors. The study profiled the T cell repertoires of more than 500 subjects by immunosequencing and related them to cytomegalovirus serostatus. To study patterns of TCR occurrence, a later analysis re-analyzed previously published TCR beta repertoires from 500 to 850 donors and added high-resolution HLA genotyping. Every repertoire in the discovery cohort had been generated on one and the same sequencing platform. HLA typing covered class I and class II loci at four-digit resolution. Of the 300 to 500 genotyped donors, 81% were placed in the genetic ancestry cluster associated with self-reported Caucasian donors. Because of strong linkage in the cohort, four to six DR-DQ haplotypes were treated as single units for association and clustering. To decide whether each TCR beta V gene segment behaved as functional or pseudogenic, an earlier analysis of fewer than 750 of the donors relied on high-throughput TCR beta sequencing. An early release covering about 600 HLA-typed donors comprised approximately 300 gigabases of sequencing data and 85 million to 100 million unique TCR sequences. A separate validation cohort of approximately 130 different subjects was used in addition to the approximately 610-subject first cohort.

The method behind the library was the immunoSEQ multiplex PCR assay. A mixture of 60 forward primers for TCR Vbeta segments and 13 reverse primers for TCR Jbeta segments was used in the multiplex PCR. The CDR3 region of rearranged TCR beta genes was amplified from genomic DNA by a multiplex PCR assay. The amplified TCR beta libraries were sequenced on the Illumina HiSeq System as 87-base-pair reads. The authors processed their data as follows. A later analysis counted around 72 million unique TCR beta chains across the 670 or so repertoires, and some 11 million of these chains were shared by at least two donors. A nearest-neighbor algorithm error-corrected the raw reads and collapsed the reads into unique sequences, merging closely related sequences to remove PCR and sequencing errors. V, D and J gene segments were assigned by aligning CDR3 sequences to IMGT reference sequences. Each retained sequence needed at least a six-nucleotide match to both a V gene segment and a J gene segment. A rearrangement counted as productive if the CDR3 had no stop codons and remained in frame with V and J, and every other rearrangement counted as non-productive. Following IMGT convention, CDR3 was defined as the stretch from the second conserved V-encoded cysteine to the conserved J-encoded phenylalanine. The earlier analysis of some 540 of the donors excluded any sequence lacking an unambiguous match to a single V gene segment. In an earlier analysis of about 590 of the donors, a V segment was called functional when productive rearrangements were above 56.7%, and segregating when the standard deviation between donors exceeded 5%. A statistical classification framework was built for diagnosing cytomegalovirus status from the catalog of TCR beta chain sequences. In a later analysis, V and J genes were assigned by comparing TCR nucleotide sequences against IMGT/GENE-DB human TR gene sequences. In a later analysis, CDR3 sequences and most-parsimonious VDJ recombination scenarios were assigned using the TCRdist pipeline. In a later analysis, each TCR beta chain was defined by its CDR3 amino acid sequence together with its V-gene family, and reads lacking a unique V-gene family were excluded. In a later analysis, 550 to 650 highly shared, low-generation-probability nucleotide sequences were removed to address suspected cross-contamination and a sequencing artifact. In a later analysis, a clonal expansion index for each public chain was calculated from normalized within-repertoire ranks of inferred template counts. A later analysis computed generation probabilities with a VDJ recombination model fitted to out-of-frame rearrangements, and checked the results against IGoR. In a later analysis, TCR-TCR, TCR-HLA and TCR-CMV co-occurrence was scored with hypergeometric tests, and a repertoire-size bias correction was applied to TCR pairs. False discovery rates were estimated in a later analysis by permuting HLA or CMV assignments 20 times. A later analysis grouped co-occurring TCRs with DBSCAN, adding TCRdist sequence similarity when clustering within HLA-allele-positive subsets. Repertoires with fewer than 30,000 or more than 120,000 public chains were left out of co-occurrence clustering, as were about 5 repertoires with anomalous nucleotide sharing. As stored in TCRdb, this immuneACCESS dataset retains in-frame rearrangements with V and J assigned. A fraction of the clones does not appear; measured against another copy, unresolved V genes explain less than half of the discrepancy, and the remainder lacks a known reason. D and trimming come from the DNA, and the V and J calls and clone size come from that table. Counted in this sample were under 130,000 clones; about 70% of them appeared once. Approximately 3% of the sample belongs to the ten largest clones.

Summary of the overall study and its limitations: A group of highly shared sequence variants was considered likely to be a technical artifact of the sequencing pipeline. Linkage disequilibrium might explain the correlated functional status among segregating V segments, but an unknown experimental factor could not be ruled out. Several of the top co-occurrence clusters appeared to be linked to parvovirus B19, influenza, CMV and Epstein-Barr virus, according to a later analysis. The earlier analysis of approximately 560 of the donors excluded 15 to 20 rarely observed V segments, including chromosome 9 orphons, because counts were too low. It was suggested by the authors that the approach could potentially be generalized to other disease states and immunological phenotypes. Most CMV-associated TCR beta chains appeared to be HLA-restricted in a later analysis, and the HLA associations seemed to be driven largely by CMV exposure. In the study, 164 TCR beta chains were listed as associated with cytomegalovirus. Because some donors lacked HLA typing at each locus, the association tests relied only on the typed subset. V-gene and J-gene trimming of TCR beta chains was associated with a missense DCLRE1C variant in a later genetic analysis, and the association was replicated in an independent cohort. In a later analysis, around 15,000 TCR beta sequences were associated with specific HLA alleles at a false discovery rate of 0.05. A few of the identified cytomegalovirus-associated TCR beta chains were confirmed in vitro to be specific for cytomegalovirus antigens. In both the original and validation cohorts, the classifier was reported to diagnose cytomegalovirus status with high specificity and sensitivity. Compared with equally common non-associated chains, HLA-associated TCR beta chains in a later analysis were more clonally expanded and had lower generation probabilities. When HLA alleles, especially DR and DQ, strongly co-occurred, TCR associations were difficult to assign to individual alleles. Broadly in line with IMGT annotations, most TCR beta V segments showed up in productive rearrangements about 87% or about 30% of the time in an earlier analysis of about 500 of the donors. A further reported finding was that TCR beta sequences accurately predicted the HLA-A and HLA-B alleles for most subjects in the first cohort. While some public TCRs were present in many individuals, most TCR sequences turned up only very rarely across donors. Presence/absence analyses assumed roughly uniform sequencing depth across donors, an assumption that may not hold. In a later analysis, TCR association rates were found to vary across HLA loci, with the most associated TCRs seen for DRB1 alleles and the fewest for HLA-C alleles. Only TCR beta chains were sequenced in this cohort, and the absence of alpha or paired-chain data limited detectable features. The only immune exposure information available for the cohort was CMV serostatus. Compared with the 666-donor mean, donors in an Asian-associated ancestry cluster had fewer N-insertions in productive TCRs, according to a later genetic analysis.

The sequenced sample consisted of PBMCs. The TCR was taken from a man under 40 in good health and CMV-seronegative.

The CDR3 reads as follows: CASSPTGNYGYTF. The nucleotide sequence reads as follows: TGTGCCAGCAGCCCGACAGGGAACTATGGCTACACCTTC. The chain employs TRBV7-2 and TRBJ1-2, and 7 junctional nucleotides match TRBD1. The germline V end is reduced by 5 bases and the J end by 2 bases; junction bases left unmatched: 2. The CDR3 starts with the cysteine, ends with the phenylalanine, and has 13 residues. Only CDR3 DNA remains: 39 bases, in frame from the first base. The germline V gene encodes CDR1 SGHTA and CDR2 FQGNSA.